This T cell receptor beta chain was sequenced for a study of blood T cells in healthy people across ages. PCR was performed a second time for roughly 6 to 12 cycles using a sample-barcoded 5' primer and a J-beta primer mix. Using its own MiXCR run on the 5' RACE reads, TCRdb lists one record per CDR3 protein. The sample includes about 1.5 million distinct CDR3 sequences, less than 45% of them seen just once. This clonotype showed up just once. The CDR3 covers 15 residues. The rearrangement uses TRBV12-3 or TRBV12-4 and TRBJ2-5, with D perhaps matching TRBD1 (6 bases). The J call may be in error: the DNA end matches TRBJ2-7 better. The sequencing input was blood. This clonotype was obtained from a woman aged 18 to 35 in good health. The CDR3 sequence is CASSRNDRMNDEQYF. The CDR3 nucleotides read TGTGCCAGCAGTCGTAATGACAGGATGAACGACGAGCAGTACTTC.